This T cell receptor (beta chain) was profiled in a study of CD8+ T cells in alopecia areata. RNA extraction and reverse transcription yielded cDNA as sequencing template. Here immunoSEQ multiplex PCR was the method, and the copy in TCRdb shows in-frame clones only, minus some. The profile shows about 200,000 clones, 55% to 75% of them singletons. CDR1 and CDR2 (germline): SGDLS, YYNGEE. V lost 6 bases to trimming and J lost 1 base; unmatched junction nucleotides: 6. CDR3 length: 15 residues. Treatment specified: oral pan-JAK inhibitor, 5-10 mg twice daily. The source was CD4+ T cells sorted from blood, collected at week 24, from a patient treated with tofacitinib. This TCR was recovered from a human donor with alopecia areata. This chain uses TRBV9 with TRBJ2-5, with 10 nucleotides matching TRBD2. The CDR3 spells CASTVSGGLQETQYF. The CDR3 DNA follows: TGTGCCAGCACGGTTAGCGGGGGGCTCCAAGAGACCCAGTACTTC.